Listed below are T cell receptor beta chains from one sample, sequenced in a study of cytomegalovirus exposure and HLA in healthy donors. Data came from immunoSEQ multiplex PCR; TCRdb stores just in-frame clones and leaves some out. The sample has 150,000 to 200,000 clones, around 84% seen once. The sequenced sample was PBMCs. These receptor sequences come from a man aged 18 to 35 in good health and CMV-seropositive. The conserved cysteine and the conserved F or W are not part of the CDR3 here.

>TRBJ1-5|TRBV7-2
ASSPAWGADQPQH
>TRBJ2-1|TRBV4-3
ASSRQTVRDNEQF
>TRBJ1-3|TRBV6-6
ASSSGPFSGNTIY
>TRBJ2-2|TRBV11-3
ASSLDQGLAGETGELF
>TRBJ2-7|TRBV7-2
ASSPDRGLDEQY
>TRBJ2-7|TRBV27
ASSFTGRIAEQY
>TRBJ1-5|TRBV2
ASSVRVYQPQH
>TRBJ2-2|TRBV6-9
ATSGNSGFTGELF
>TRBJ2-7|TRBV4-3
ASSRRLAGAVEGEQY
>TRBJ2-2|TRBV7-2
ASSPTSGILSRTGELF
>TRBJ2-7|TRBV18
ASSPRAAGVSYEQY
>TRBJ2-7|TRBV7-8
ASSTRTATYEQY
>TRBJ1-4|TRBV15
ATSRRNPATNEKLF
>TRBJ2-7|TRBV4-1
ASSQELASGRVEY
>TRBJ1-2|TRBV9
ASSVGPTGGYT
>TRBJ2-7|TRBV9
ASSVDLGAYEQY
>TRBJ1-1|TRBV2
ASSERVVTEAF
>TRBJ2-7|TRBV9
ASSASSIRTGEQY
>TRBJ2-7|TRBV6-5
ASSYSRGRSSYEQY
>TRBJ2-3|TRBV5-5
ASSLQGDGTDTQY
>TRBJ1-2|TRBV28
ASAGTTDGYT
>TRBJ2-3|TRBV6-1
ANSEVTGGTDTQY
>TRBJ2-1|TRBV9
ASSGIAGVKPLNEQF
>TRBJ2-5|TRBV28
ASSLQGPETQY